The rows below give T cell receptor beta chains drawn from one sample of a study of blood T cells in healthy people across ages. From the 5' RACE reads, TCRdb called clonotypes with MiXCR, one entry per CDR3 protein. The sample shows over a million distinct CDR3 sequences, 35% to 45% of them seen only once. Sequencing was carried out using blood. The source is a woman under 30 in good health. CDR3s include the opening cysteine and the closing phenylalanine or tryptophan. A D gene is named only where the DNA matches it firmly. Not every row has a clone size; where given, it reads once, few, many or a size class.

clone_size	v_call	d_call	j_call	cdr3_length	cdr3_nt	cdr3_aa
few	TRBV28	NA	TRBJ1-2	15	TGTGCCAGCAGAAGTTGGGCAGCCCAACCTTATGGCTACACCTTC	CASRSWAAQPYGYTF
few	TRBV6-1	TRBD1	TRBJ1-4	16	TGTGCCAGCAGTTCCGGACAGGAACCAACTAATGAAAAACTGTTTTTT	CASSSGQEPTNEKLFF
NA	TRBV21-1	NA	TRBJ2-7	15	TGTGCCAGCAGCGAAGGCCGGACAGGTTACTACGAGCAGTACTTC	CASSEGRTGYYEQYF
many	TRBV7-8	NA	TRBJ2-3	19	TGTGCCAGCAGCGCATACCGCCTTATGGGACTGGGAGTTCCAGATACGCAGTATTTT	CASSAYRLMGLGVPDTQYF
NA	TRBV12-3/TRBV12-4	TRBD2	TRBJ2-5	16	TGTGCCAGCACTCCGGGGAGCGGGGGTGGCCAAGAGACCCAGTACTTC	CASTPGSGGGQETQYF
NA	TRBV2	NA	TRBJ2-3	14	TGTGCCAGCAGTGAGCAGGCCCCCGAGGATACGCAGTATTTT	CASSEQAPEDTQYF
few	TRBV30	NA	TRBJ2-5	13	TGTGCCTGGAGTGACGGGGCAGAAGAGACCCAGTACTTC	CAWSDGAEETQYF
few	TRBV28	NA	TRBJ1-5	15	TGTGCCAGCAGTTTACTCCCGGGGATGGGTCAGCCCCAGCATTTT	CASSLLPGMGQPQHF
few	TRBV5-1	NA	TRBJ2-6	18	TGCGCCAGCAGCATCACCGGGACTGGCGGTTCTGGGGCCAACGTCCTGACTTTC	CASSITGTGGSGANVLTF
NA	TRBV20-1	TRBD1	TRBJ1-1	14	TGCAGTGCTTTAGACAGGGGGGTTGTCACTGAAGCTTTCTTT	CSALDRGVVTEAFF
NA	TRBV4-2	TRBD2	TRBJ2-5	18	TGTGCCAGCAGCCAAGGGAAATCCGCTAGCGGGAGCTCAGAGACCCAGTACTTC	CASSQGKSASGSSETQYF
NA	TRBV5-1	NA	TRBJ2-3	17	TGCGCCAGCAGCTTGGCCTCCTACAGCGCTGGCACAGATACGCAGTATTTT	CASSLASYSAGTDTQYF
few	TRBV5-1	NA	TRBJ2-3	15	TGCGCCAGCAGCTTGGAGGCAAGAAGCACAGATACGCAGTATTTT	CASSLEARSTDTQYF
NA	TRBV7-9	NA	TRBJ2-2	16	TGTGCCACGGGCCCTTCAGGGGAGGCAGGACCCGGGGAGCTGTTTTTT	CATGPSGEAGPGELFF
NA	TRBV29-1	NA	TRBJ1-2	13	TGCAGTTCCAGAGGGGGTCCCCTAGGTGGCTACACCTTC	CSSRGGPLGGYTF
NA	TRBV4-1	NA	TRBJ2-5	13	TGCACCAGCAGCCAACAGAGTCAAGAGACCCAGTACTTC	CTSSQQSQETQYF
few	TRBV20-1	NA	TRBJ2-3	16	TGCAGTGCTAGAGATTCCGGGACCGCCTTGGCAGATACGCAGTATTTT	CSARDSGTALADTQYF
NA	TRBV20-1	NA	TRBJ1-1	12	TGCAGTGCTAAAGTTCTGAACACTGAAGCTTTCTTT	CSAKVLNTEAFF
NA	TRBV6-5	NA	TRBJ2-1	14	TGTGCCAGCAGTACCTTACCTCTGCTCAATGAGCAGTTCTTC	CASSTLPLLNEQFF
NA	TRBV20-1	TRBD2	TRBJ2-5	13	TGCAGTGCTAGTAGTAGCGGGAGAGTTGAGCAGTACTTC	CSASSSGRVEQYF
NA	TRBV27	NA	TRBJ1-2	13	TGTGCCAGCAGGTCTCTGAGGAACTATGGCTACACCTTC	CASRSLRNYGYTF
NA	TRBV3-1	TRBD1	TRBJ2-7	14	TGTGCCAGCAGCCACCCGACAGGGGGCTACGAGCAGTACTTC	CASSHPTGGYEQYF
few	TRBV7-2	TRBD1	TRBJ1-6	15	TGTGCCAGCAGCTTTGGACAGGGGTCATATTCACCCCTCCACTTT	CASSFGQGSYSPLHF
NA	TRBV9	NA	TRBJ1-1	14	TGTGCCAGCAGCGCTCAGGACGGGAACACTGAAGCTTTCTTT	CASSAQDGNTEAFF
few	TRBV6-2/TRBV6-3	NA	TRBJ2-1	18	TGTGCCAGCAGTTACGCGGTAGGGGGGGGCTCTTCCTACAATGAGCAGTTCTTC	CASSYAVGGGSSYNEQFF
NA	TRBV5-1	NA	TRBJ2-7	16	TGCGCCAGCGGCTTGGTAAGCCGGGATTCCGCCTACGAGCAGTACTTC	CASGLVSRDSAYEQYF
NA	TRBV27	NA	TRBJ1-1	15	TGTGCCAGCAGTCTCACCGGGACTACGAACACTGAAGCTTTCTTT	CASSLTGTTNTEAFF